One and the same sample provided the 24 T cell receptor beta chains below, sequenced in a study of blood T cell repertoires in COVID-19. Assay: immunoSEQ multiplex PCR; the TCRdb copy retains only in-frame clones and omits some. The sample contains over 200,000 clones, about 91% of which appear only once. Sequenced input: PBMCs or T cells enriched from blood (not recorded which). The source is a woman aged 40 to 55 with acute COVID-19.

The chain recombines TRBV18 with TRBJ1-1; the D gene is possibly TRBD1 (5 bases). Between the trimmed V and J ends, which lost 3 bases and 0 bases, there was a span of 11 bases. This CDR3 spans 15 amino acids. Germline CDR1 is KGHSH and CDR2 is LQKENI. CDR3 nucleotides: TGTGCCAGCTCACCGGCGGGGGAGGTGAACACTGAAGCTTTCTTT. Residues: CASSPAGEVNTEAFF.

The chain uses TRBV5-1 and TRBJ2-1; 12 bases are shared with TRBD2. The CDR3 is 16 amino acids. V lost 3 bases, J lost 7 bases, and 8 bases stayed unmatched. Germline CDR1 reads SGHRS; CDR2 reads YFSETQ. For the CDR3, the DNA is TGCGCCAGCAGCTCAAAGCTAGCGGGGGGGCTAAATGAGCAGTTCTTC. Its translation: CASSSKLAGGLNEQFF.

The gene calls are TRBV5-4 and TRBJ1-4; TRBD1 matches 7 bases. The CDR3 spans 14 residues. CDR1 SGHNT and CDR2 YYREEE come from the germline V gene (reference sequence). V shed 4 bases and J 8 bases; nucleotides not matched to a gene: 8. CDR3 sequence (DNA): TGTGCCAGCAGCCTCCGACAGGGTATCGAAAAACTGTTTTTT. It translates to CASSLRQGIEKLFF. The whole variable domain, remainder taken from reference TRBV5-4 and TRBJ1-4, is ETGVTQSPTHLIKTRGQQVTLRCSSQSGHNTVSWYQQALGQGPQFIFQYYREEENGRGNFPPRFSGLQFPNYSSELNVNALELDDSALYLCASSLRQGIEKLFFGSGTQLSVL.

V and J are TRBV5-1 and TRBJ2-1, with TRBD2 matching 10 bases. The CDR3 extends over 17 amino acids. Germline lookup yields CDR1 SGHRS and CDR2 YFSETQ. With 1 base clipped from V and 0 bases from J, the junction kept 4 bases outside the gene matches. In DNA form, the CDR3 reads TGCGCCAGCAGCTTGACACTAGCGGGAAGCTCCTACAATGAGCAGTTCTTC. It specifies CASSLTLAGSSYNEQFF.

The V and J genes are TRBV9 and TRBJ1-1; 8 bases match TRBD1. CDR1 and CDR2 from the germline V gene are SGDLS and YYNGEE. Trimming took 0 bases from V and 5 from J; bases not matched to a gene: 6. There are 15 residues in the CDR3. Here the CDR3 DNA reads TGTGCCAGCAGCGTAGAGGACAGGGTGTTAACTGAAGCTTTCTTT. Protein product: CASSVEDRVLTEAFF.

This chain connects TRBV3-1 (or the pseudogene TRBV3-2) to TRBJ2-7, with D perhaps TRBD2 (7 bases). The germline V gene encodes CDR1 LGHDT and CDR2 YNNKEL (reference sequence). This CDR3 is 16 amino acids long. Trimming cost V 3 bases and J 2 bases, with 17 bases left between them. This chain's CDR3 is CASSQNDGGLTYEQYF. The CDR3 nucleotides read TGTGCCAGCAGCCAGAACGACGGGGGGCTTACCTACGAGCAGTACTTC.

This chain connects TRBV5-1 to TRBJ1-4; TRBD1 matches 10 bases. The length of the CDR3 is 14 residues. Per the germline V gene, CDR1 is SGHRS and CDR2 is YFSETQ. V lost 4 bases to trimming and J lost 8 bases; unmatched junction nucleotides: 5. Written as DNA, the CDR3 is TGCGCCAGCAGCAAGGACAGGGGGTACGAAAAACTGTTTTTT. This gives the protein CASSKDRGYEKLFF.

V gene TRBV28 combines with J gene TRBJ1-5, with 7 bases that match TRBD1. There are 15 residues in the CDR3. Per germline, CDR1 MDHEN and CDR2 SYDVKM. V dropped 3 bases and J dropped 3; count of bases not matched to a gene: 5. DNA for the CDR3: TGTGCCAGCAGTTTTCTCCAGGGGGACAATCAGCCCCAGCATTTT. Protein sequence: CASSFLQGDNQPQHF.

The chain joins TRBV5-8 to TRBJ1-2; TRBD1 aligns across 9 bases. This CDR3 contains 15 residues. CDR1 and CDR2 (germline): SGHTS, YDEGEE. Trimming took 1 base from V and 2 from J; bases not matched to a gene: 3. CDR3 region: CASSLYTGGNYGYTF. The DNA of the CDR3 is TGTGCCAGCAGCTTGTATACAGGGGGCAACTATGGCTACACCTTC.

The chain recombines TRBV7-6 with TRBJ2-3; 8 bases fit TRBD2. Germline V gene lookup returns CDR1 SGHVS and CDR2 FNYEAQ. This CDR3 has 18 residues. After removal of 6 bases from V and 1 base from J, the junction contained 15 bases not matched to a gene. CDR3 region: CASSLGASVAGRTDTQYF. In DNA form, the CDR3 reads TGTGCCAGCAGTCTGGGGGCTTCGGTAGCGGGACGCACAGATACGCAGTATTTT.

This chain links TRBV14 with TRBJ1-4; TRBD1 is a possible D gene (6 bases). CDR3 size: 16 residues. CDR1 and CDR2 (germline): SGHDN, FVKESK. The V and J ends lost 1 base and 3 bases respectively, with 12 bases between them. CDR3 protein: CASSQGRGGANEKLFF. The DNA for the CDR3 is TGTGCCAGCAGCCAAGGCCGGGGGGGCGCTAATGAAAAACTGTTTTTT.

The chain combines TRBV5-1 with TRBJ1-1; 7 bases are shared with TRBD1. Germline lookup yields CDR1 SGHRS and CDR2 YFSETQ. V trimming: 3 bases; J trimming: 2 bases; junction bases outside the gene matches: 7. This CDR3 comprises 15 residues. This chain's CDR3 is CASSSGQPGNTEAFF. DNA of the CDR3: TGCGCCAGCAGCTCGGGACAGCCGGGAAACACTGAAGCTTTCTTT.

The chain is built from TRBV19 and TRBJ1-5; TRBD1 agrees at 8 bases. Germline V CDR1 and CDR2: LNHDA, SQIVND (reference sequence). With 7 bases clipped from V and 0 bases from J, the junction kept 11 bases outside the gene matches. This CDR3 has 17 amino acids. The CDR3 nucleotides read TGTGCCAGTACCCTCTCTGGGACAGGTTATAGCAATCAGCCCCAGCATTTT. It codes for CASTLSGTGYSNQPQHF.

This clone was seen more than once but under ten times. The chain couples TRBV5-1 to TRBJ2-2; tentative D call: TRBD2 (5 bases). CDR1 and CDR2 (germline): SGHRS, YFSETQ. Between the trimmed V and J ends, which lost 1 base and 3 bases, there was a span of 13 bases. The length of the CDR3 is 16 residues. This CDR3 reads CASSLSRDGDTGELFF. The CDR3 coding sequence is TGCGCCAGCAGCTTGAGCCGGGATGGTGACACCGGGGAGCTGTTTTTT.

V and J are TRBV5-4 and TRBJ1-1; tentative D call: TRBD1 (6 bases). Germline V gives CDR1 SGHNT, CDR2 YYREEE (reference sequence). This CDR3 contains 15 residues. V was shortened by 0 bases and J by 1 base, with 10 bases between the two germline ends. The CDR3 sequence: CASSLVAGENTEAFF. CDR3 coding DNA: TGTGCCAGCAGCTTGGTGGCAGGGGAGAACACTGAAGCTTTCTTT.

V is TRBV6-5 and J is TRBJ2-5; D is uncertain. Looked up from germline, CDR1 is MNHEY and CDR2 is SVGAGI. This CDR3 has 14 residues. V was clipped by 0 bases and J by 5 bases, with 10 bases between them. This chain's CDR3 is CASSYSPRKETQYF. DNA of the CDR3: TGTGCCAGCAGTTACTCGCCTAGGAAGGAGACCCAGTACTTC.

This clone was observed a single time. The DNA for the CDR3 is TGTGCCAGCAGCACCCAGGGGACAGGGGGCCACAATGAGCAGTTCTTC. This gives the protein CASSTQGTGGHNEQFF. The V gene is TRBV9, the J gene TRBJ2-1; TRBD1 agrees at 12 bases. The CDR3 is made up of 16 amino acids. Germline V gene sequence: CDR1 SGDLS, CDR2 YYNGEE. The V and J ends lost 4 bases and 5 bases, in that order; junction bases with no gene match: 7.

This clone has just one count. The chain joins TRBV27 to TRBJ1-3; D call uncertain. The V end lost 0 bases, the J end lost 3 bases, and 9 bases lay between the germline ends. The CDR3 has 15 residues. Germline V gives CDR1 MNHEY, CDR2 SMNVEV (reference sequence). The CDR3 sequence: CASSLSGVRGNTIYF. As DNA, the CDR3 is TGTGCCAGCAGTTTATCCGGGGTACGTGGAAACACCATATATTTT.

This chain uses TRBV2 with TRBJ1-5; 9 bases align to TRBD1. This CDR3 is 15 amino acids long. J lost 9 bases, V lost 2 bases, and 8 bases had no gene match. Germline values: CDR1 SNHLY, CDR2 FYNNEI. The CDR3 is CASSEPRDRAPPQHF. DNA for the CDR3: TGTGCCAGCAGTGAACCCCGGGACAGGGCCCCGCCCCAGCATTTT.

The chain couples TRBV6-1 to TRBJ1-1; TRBD1 aligns across 7 bases. Looked up from germline, CDR1 is MNHNS and CDR2 is SASEGT. The CDR3 runs 15 residues. Trimming at V came to 1 base and at J to 1 base, leaving 3 bases not matched to a gene. Here the CDR3 reads CASSEGDSPNTEAFF. CDR3 DNA sequence: TGTGCCAGCAGTGAAGGGGACAGCCCGAACACTGAAGCTTTCTTT.

V usage is TRBV6-1 and J usage is TRBJ2-3, with 11 bases aligning to TRBD2. This CDR3 is built from 16 residues. The junction had 6 bases not matched to a gene; V was cut back by 3 bases and J by 4 bases. Per germline, CDR1 MNHNS and CDR2 SASEGT. The DNA for the CDR3 is TGTGCCAGCAGTGACCGGCTAGCGGGGGGACCAGATACGCAGTATTTT. This codes for CASSDRLAGGPDTQYF.

The CDR3 sequence is CASSLGAGADNEQFF. Written as DNA, the CDR3 is TGTGCCAGCAGCTTGGGAGCGGGGGCCGACAATGAGCAGTTCTTC. The chain couples TRBV7-7 to TRBJ2-1; 8 positions match TRBD2. V lost 3 bases to trimming and J lost 5 bases; unmatched junction nucleotides: 6. Germline loops: CDR1 SSHAT, CDR2 FNYEAQ (reference sequence). The CDR3 covers 15 residues.

This clone was found once. The chain employs TRBV7-2 and TRBJ2-7; D possibly corresponds to TRBD1 (5 bases). The germline gives CDR1 SGHTA, CDR2 FQGNSA. V was trimmed by 7 bases and J by 0 bases, leaving 10 bases between them. The CDR3 consists of 13 residues. CDR3 DNA: TGTGCCAGCAAACAGGAACGCTCCTACGAGCAGTACTTC. Amino acid sequence: CASKQERSYEQYF.

The CDR3 region has the DNA TGTGCCAGCAGTTTAGGACAGGGGAGGAATCAGCCCCAGCATTTT. Translation gives CASSLGQGRNQPQHF. The genes are TRBV27 and TRBJ1-5; TRBD1 agrees at 9 bases. Trimming cost V 2 bases and J 4 bases; bases outside gene matches: 3. Per germline, CDR1 MNHEY and CDR2 SMNVEV (reference sequence). The CDR3 runs 15 residues.